Listed here are 24 T cell receptor beta chains from one sample, sequenced in a study of blood T cells in healthy people across ages. Sample-barcoded 5' priming and a J-beta primer mix drove a second PCR of about 6 to 12 cycles. TCRdb analysed the 5' RACE reads with MiXCR anew, one entry per CDR3 protein. Of some 1,000,000 distinct CDR3 sequences listed, about 25% are singletons. These data also featured in a second study, about T cells of mothers and their children.

Sequenced input: blood. Every receptor here comes from a girl aged 2-9 years in good health.

The chain uses TRBV20-1 and TRBJ2-1; D ambiguous. The CDR3 length is 13 residues. The V gene's germline CDR1 is DFQATT and CDR2 SNEGSKA (reference sequence). Between the trimmed V and J ends, which lost 5 bases and 4 bases, there was a span of 12 bases. The CDR3 region has the DNA TGCAGTGCTCCGGAGCACGAATACAATGAGCAGTTCTTC. It codes for CSAPEHEYNEQFF.

This clonotype was counted a few times. The chain recombines TRBV7-2 with TRBJ2-4; TRBD2 is a possible D gene (5 bases). The V gene's germline CDR1 is SGHTA and CDR2 FQGNSA. Trimming took off 4 bases at V and 8 bases at J, with 9 bases between the two ends. This CDR3 is 12 amino acids long. This CDR3 is CASSSLGDIQYF. CDR3 DNA sequence: TGTGCCAGCAGCTCCCTCGGGGACATTCAGTACTTC.

The chain combines TRBV25-1 with TRBJ2-1; TRBD1 agrees at 7 bases. This CDR3 region has 14 residues. J was trimmed by 10 bases and V by 8 bases; bases with no gene match: 14. Per germline, CDR1 MGHDK and CDR2 SYGVNS. Here the CDR3 reads CASREPRGLGEQFF. The CDR3 DNA sequence: TGTGCCAGCCGCGAACCAAGGGGGCTGGGAGAGCAGTTCTTC.

The J gene is TRBJ2-7, the V gene TRBV20-1; D remains ambiguous. CDR3 length: 12 amino acids. V was pared by 3 bases and J by 11 bases, with 17 bases between. CDR1 is DFQATT, CDR2 SNEGSKA, per germline (reference sequence). The CDR3 DNA reads as TGCAGTGCTAGTCTTACCCTAGGAGCCGAGTACTTC. Translating it yields CSASLTLGAEYF.

The CDR3 bases are TGTGCCAGCAGGAATCCGGTGGCGGGAGGACTCTGGAACATTCAGTACTTC. It translates to CASRNPVAGGLWNIQYF. The chain couples TRBV6-5 to TRBJ2-4; 8 bases fit TRBD2. The J segment lost 7 bases and the V segment lost 6 bases, leaving 17 bases of the junction unmatched. There are 17 residues in the CDR3. The V gene's germline CDR1 is MNHEY and CDR2 SVGAGI.

The chain carries TRBV28 and TRBJ2-6; D not resolved. CDR3 size: 15 residues. Germline CDR1 reads MDHEN; CDR2 reads SYDVKM. Trimming took off 5 bases at V and 4 bases at J, with 12 bases between the two ends. The CDR3 DNA reads TGTGCCAGCAGTCGCCCCTATTTCGGGGCCAACGTCCTGACTTTC. Translated: CASSRPYFGANVLTF.

This clonotype was counted between two and nine times. CDR3 region: CASSLISTGPSYEQYF. As DNA, the CDR3 is TGTGCCAGCAGCCTCATCTCAACGGGACCCTCCTACGAGCAGTACTTC. V and J are TRBV11-3 and TRBJ2-7; the D gene could be TRBD1 or TRBD2 (5 bases each). The CDR3 is 16 residues long. CDR1 is SGHNT and CDR2 is YENEEA in the germline V gene. V was cut by 5 bases and J by 0 bases, with 17 bases left in between.

As to this clonotype: This CDR3 fails to terminate in the conserved phenylalanine or tryptophan, so it likely reflects a read error. V is TRBV20-1 and J is TRBJ2-7, with D unresolved. Germline lookup yields CDR1 DFQATT and CDR2 SNEGSKA (reference sequence). V shed 2 bases and J shed 2 bases, with 10 bases lying between them. The CDR3 is made up of 13 amino acids. CDR3 loop: CSARPPGTYEQYL. The CDR3 bases are TGCAGTGCTAGACCGCCCGGAACCTACGAGCAGTACCTC.

The chain carries TRBV7-9 and TRBJ2-7; a possible D gene is TRBD2 (6 bases). V was cut by 4 bases and J by 11 bases, with 12 bases left in between. The CDR3 spans 11 residues. Per germline, CDR1 SEHNR and CDR2 FQNEAQ (reference sequence). CDR3 in DNA: TGTGCCAGCAGCTCCGGGACTGACGAGTACTTC. Encoded protein: CASSSGTDEYF.

The chain uses TRBV3-1 and TRBJ2-1, with D unclear. Germline V CDR1 and CDR2: LGHDT, YNNKEL (reference sequence). Trimming took off 0 bases at V and 6 bases at J, with 12 bases between the two ends. There are 15 residues in the CDR3. CDR3 in amino acids: CASSQDIASANEQFF. CDR3 bases: TGTGCCAGCAGCCAAGATATTGCCTCGGCCAATGAGCAGTTCTTC.

The rearrangement uses TRBV12-3 or TRBV12-4 and TRBJ1-1; D is uncertain. Trimming cost V 3 bases and J 3 bases, with 8 bases left between them. The CDR3 totals 13 residues. The CDR3 sequence is CASSLLRDTEAFF. CDR3 sequence (DNA): TGTGCCAGCAGTTTGCTCCGGGACACTGAAGCTTTCTTT.

This clonotype was picked up a small number of times. The chain recombines TRBV7-3 with TRBJ2-5; D is uncertain. V gave up 5 bases and J gave up 5 bases, with 18 bases separating them. The germline V gene has CDR1 SGHTA and CDR2 FQGTGA. The CDR3 has 15 amino acids. CDR3 coding DNA: TGTGCCAGCAGCCAACAAGGACCCCGCAGGGAGACCCAGTACTTC. It specifies CASSQQGPRRETQYF.

J is TRBJ2-3 and V is TRBV13; the D is unclear. V lost 5 bases to trimming and J lost 2 bases, with 14 bases between them. This CDR3 contains 15 residues. Germline loops: CDR1 PRHDT, CDR2 FYEKMQ (reference sequence). The chain's CDR3 is CASSPKVGDTDTQYF. The CDR3 bases are TGTGCCAGCAGCCCAAAGGTCGGCGACACAGATACGCAGTATTTT.

The J gene is TRBJ2-7, the V gene TRBV27; 11 bases agree with TRBD2. Germline V gives CDR1 MNHEY, CDR2 SMNVEV (reference sequence). Trimming took 8 bases from V and 5 from J; bases not matched to a gene: 2. This CDR3 comprises 12 residues. CDR3 loop: CASAGLADEQYF. The CDR3 DNA reads as TGTGCCAGCGCGGGACTAGCGGACGAGCAGTACTTC.

This clonotype has more than one count but fewer than ten. The chain links TRBV27 to TRBJ1-1, with D possibly matching TRBD1 (5 bases). CDR1 and CDR2 from the germline V gene are MNHEY and SMNVEV (reference sequence). CDR3 length: 20 amino acids. V gave up 8 bases and J gave up 0 bases, with 31 bases separating them. CDR3 region: CASGHTRAGAFTTMNTEAFF. As DNA, the CDR3 is TGTGCCAGCGGACACACCAGAGCCGGAGCTTTCACTACGATGAACACTGAAGCTTTCTTT.

The chain combines TRBV12-3 or TRBV12-4 with TRBJ2-1, with unresolved D. With 4 bases removed from V and 9 bases from J, the gap between germline ends came to 13 bases. The CDR3 is 13 residues long. The CDR3 reads CASSSGRPIEQFF. For the CDR3, the DNA is TGTGCCAGCAGTTCCGGCAGGCCAATTGAGCAGTTCTTC.

This chain uses TRBV6-1 with TRBJ1-2; TRBD1 is a possible D gene (5 bases). Trimming took 8 bases from V and 8 from J, leaving 21 bases between them. The CDR3 length is 14 residues. Germline CDR1 MNHNS, CDR2 SASEGT. CDR3 in DNA: TGTGCCAGCCTTCGAGGGGAGGTGGCGGGGGGCTACACCTTC. Protein product: CASLRGEVAGGYTF.

The rearrangement links TRBV6-2 or TRBV6-3 to TRBJ2-3; 8 bases are shared with TRBD2. With 4 bases clipped from V and 3 bases from J, the junction kept 9 bases outside the gene matches. The CDR3 runs to 16 residues. Per the germline V gene, CDR1 is MNHEY and CDR2 is SVGEGT. The CDR3 is CASSSTGGPMTDTQYF. CDR3 coding DNA: TGTGCCAGCAGTTCCACGGGGGGGCCAATGACAGATACGCAGTATTTT.

This clonotype was seen just once. The chain has TRBV7-2 and TRBJ2-5; no clear D. Per germline, CDR1 SGHTA and CDR2 FQGNSA. The CDR3 extends over 13 amino acids. V gave up 10 bases and J gave up 4 bases, with 16 bases separating them. CDR3 nucleotides: TGTGCCAACACAGCTCTGACTTCAGAGACCCAGTACTTC. Translated: CANTALTSETQYF.

V usage is TRBV29-1 and J usage is TRBJ2-5, with 11 positions matching TRBD1. The CDR3 totals 15 residues. Germline assignment: CDR1 SQVTM and CDR2 ANQGSEA. V lost 0 bases and J lost 5; bases outside the gene matches: 5. CDR3 loop: CSVEEVGQGAETQYF. In DNA form, the CDR3 reads TGCAGCGTTGAAGAGGTCGGACAGGGGGCGGAGACCCAGTACTTC.

The rearrangement links TRBV7-2 to TRBJ2-5, with D unresolved. The germline V gene encodes CDR1 SGHTA and CDR2 FQGNSA. This CDR3 comprises 14 residues. Trimming left V 1 base short and J 5 bases short, with 11 bases between. DNA for the CDR3: TGTGCCAGCAGCTTAGAGGTCCACGACGAGACCCAGTACTTC. It specifies CASSLEVHDETQYF.

This clonotype was found a few times. A junction end diverges from the germline sequence, so it may reflect a read error. The rearrangement uses TRBV20-1 and TRBJ2-5; TRBD1 agrees at 9 bases. The DNA end lines up better with TRBJ2-1; the J call may be wrong. Germline values: CDR1 DFQATT, CDR2 SNEGSKA (reference sequence). The CDR3 covers 15 residues. The CDR3 DNA follows: TGCAGTGCTAGAGACCTCGGACAGGGGTACAACGAGCAGTTCTTC. Translated: CSARDLGQGYNEQFF.

V gene TRBV7-2 combines with J gene TRBJ1-2, with 8 positions matching TRBD1. CDR1 SGHTA and CDR2 FQGNSA come from the germline V gene. The CDR3 extends over 14 amino acids. With 2 bases clipped from V and 3 bases from J, the junction kept 2 bases outside the gene matches. The DNA of the CDR3 is TGTGCCAGCAGCTTACCACAGGGGGACTATGGCTACACCTTC. Protein: CASSLPQGDYGYTF.

To note about this clonotype: Its ends do not fully match the called genes, so a read error is possible. V is TRBV14 and J is TRBJ2-1; D unresolved. Germline CDR1 reads SGHDN; CDR2 reads FVKESK. This CDR3 has 14 residues. CDR3: CASSQVPGNNKQFF. In nucleotides, the CDR3 is TGTGCCAGCAGCCAAGTGCCTGGGAACAATAAGCAGTTCTTC.